This TCR beta chain was recovered during a study of T cell responses to AZD1222 COVID-19 vaccine. Study-level points and caveats: Spike-specific TCR repertoires showed rising breadth and depth after two AZD1222 doses. Most donors were white British, females outnumbered males, and clonal diversity was possibly underestimated.

Per the germline V gene, CDR1 is SGHTA and CDR2 is FQGTGA. The CDR3 is 16 amino acids. V was cut by 0 bases and J by 2 bases, with 13 bases left in between. Details on this clone: The antigen remains undetermined.

Produced via immunoSEQ multiplex PCR; TCRdb's table is partial and in-frame only. The repertoire has approximately 100,000 clones, around 90% of them found once; the top ten carry 2% to 2.5%. The sample here was peripheral blood, taken 28 days after the second AZD1222 dose. The chain links TRBV7-3 to TRBJ1-1; tentatively, D is TRBD1 (5 bases). This receptor was taken from an adult who received the AZD1222 COVID-19 vaccine. The CDR3 here is CASSLTPSGINTEAFF. The CDR3 region has the DNA TGTGCCAGCAGCTTAACCCCGTCAGGGATAAACACTGAAGCTTTCTTT.